This T cell receptor (beta chain) came from a study of a mutant IDH1 vaccine in newly diagnosed glioma. Study as a whole: There were roughly 60% males and roughly 38% females among treated patients, whose mean age was roughly 40 years. Previous care, which was radiotherapy, temozolomide, or both, most often involved both. Regarding the study as a whole: The study observed vaccine-induced immune responses in approximately 93% of patients. Top peripheral T cell clonotype shifts appeared unrelated to pseudoprogression.

In regard to this clone: Its cognate antigen is unknown.

Libraries were prepared by immunoSEQ multiplex PCR; TCRdb keeps only in-frame clonotypes and omits some of them. The sample lists fewer than 85,000 clones; 80% to 90% were seen once. Trimming at V came to 1 base and at J to 9 bases, leaving 4 bases not matched to a gene. The CDR3 has 15 amino acids. Germline lookup yields CDR1 SEHNR and CDR2 FQNEAQ (reference sequence). Specified time point: week 47, end of study. Vaccination used 300 ug of mutant IDH1 20-mer peptide per dose, with topical imiquimod. The chain uses TRBV7-9 and TRBJ2-1; 12 bases fit TRBD2. The clonotype originates from a man aged 40-49 years with glioma. Sequencing used PBMCs, obtained from a glioma patient whose treatment included an IDH1 peptide vaccine. The CDR3 DNA sequence: TGTGCCAGCAGCTTAGGACTAGCGGGAGTCCCTGAGCAGTTCTTC. It yields the protein CASSLGLAGVPEQFF.